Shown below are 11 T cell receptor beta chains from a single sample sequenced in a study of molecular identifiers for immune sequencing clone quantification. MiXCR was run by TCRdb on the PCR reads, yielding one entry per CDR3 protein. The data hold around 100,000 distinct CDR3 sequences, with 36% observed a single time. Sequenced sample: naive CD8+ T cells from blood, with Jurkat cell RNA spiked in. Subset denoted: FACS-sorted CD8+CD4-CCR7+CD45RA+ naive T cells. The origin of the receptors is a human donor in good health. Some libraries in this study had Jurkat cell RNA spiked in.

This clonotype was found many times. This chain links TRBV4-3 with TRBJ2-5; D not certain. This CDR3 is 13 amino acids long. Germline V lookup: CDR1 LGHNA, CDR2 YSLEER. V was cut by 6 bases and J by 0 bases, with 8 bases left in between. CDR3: CASSRTYQETQYF. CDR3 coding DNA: TGCGCCAGCAGTCGGACCTACCAAGAGACCCAGTACTTC.

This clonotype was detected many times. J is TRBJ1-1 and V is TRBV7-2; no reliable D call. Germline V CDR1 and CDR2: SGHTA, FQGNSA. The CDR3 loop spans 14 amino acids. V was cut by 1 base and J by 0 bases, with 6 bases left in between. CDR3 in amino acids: CASSLVQMNTEAFF. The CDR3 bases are TGTGCCAGCAGCTTAGTCCAAATGAACACTGAAGCTTTCTTT.

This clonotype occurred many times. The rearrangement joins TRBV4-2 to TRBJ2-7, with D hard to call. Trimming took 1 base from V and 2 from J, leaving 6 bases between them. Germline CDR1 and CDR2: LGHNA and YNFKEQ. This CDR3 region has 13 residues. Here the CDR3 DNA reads TGTGCCAGCAGCCAAGCGCCCCCCTACGAGCAGTACTTC. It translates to CASSQAPPYEQYF.

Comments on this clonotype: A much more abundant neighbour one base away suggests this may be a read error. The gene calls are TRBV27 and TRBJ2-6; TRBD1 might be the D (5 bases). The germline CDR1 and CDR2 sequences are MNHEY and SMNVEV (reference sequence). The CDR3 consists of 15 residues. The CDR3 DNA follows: TGTGCCAGCAGTTCGCAGGGCTCTGGGGCCAACGTCCAGACTTTC. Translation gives CASSSQGSGANVQTF.

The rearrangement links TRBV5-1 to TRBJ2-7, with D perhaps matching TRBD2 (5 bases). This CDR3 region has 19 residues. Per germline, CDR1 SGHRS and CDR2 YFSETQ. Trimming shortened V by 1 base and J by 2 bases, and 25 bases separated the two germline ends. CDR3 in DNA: TGCGCCAGCAGCTTGTCTGTTCTAGGCGGACTCCACCAGCCCTACGAGCAGTACTTC. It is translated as CASSLSVLGGLHQPYEQYF.

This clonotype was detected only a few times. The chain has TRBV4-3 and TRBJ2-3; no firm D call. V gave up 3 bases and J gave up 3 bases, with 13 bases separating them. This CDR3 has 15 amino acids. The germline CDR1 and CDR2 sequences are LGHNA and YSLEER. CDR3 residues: CASSHIEAETDTQYF. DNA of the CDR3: TGCGCCAGCAGCCATATCGAGGCGGAGACAGATACGCAGTATTTT.

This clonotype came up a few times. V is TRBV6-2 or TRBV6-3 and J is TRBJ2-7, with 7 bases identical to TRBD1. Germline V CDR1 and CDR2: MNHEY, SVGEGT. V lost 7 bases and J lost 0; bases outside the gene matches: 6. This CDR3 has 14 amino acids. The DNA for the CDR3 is TGTGCCAGCACATCGACAGGGTCCTCCTACGAGCAGTACTTC. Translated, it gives CASTSTGSSYEQYF.

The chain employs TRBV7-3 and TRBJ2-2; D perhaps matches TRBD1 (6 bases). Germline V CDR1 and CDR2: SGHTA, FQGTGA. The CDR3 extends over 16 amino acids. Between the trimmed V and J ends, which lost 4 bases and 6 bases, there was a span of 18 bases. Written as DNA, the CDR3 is TGTGCCAGCAGCTCTCAAGCGCAGGGGAGAGCCGGGGAGCTGTTTTTT. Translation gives CASSSQAQGRAGELFF.

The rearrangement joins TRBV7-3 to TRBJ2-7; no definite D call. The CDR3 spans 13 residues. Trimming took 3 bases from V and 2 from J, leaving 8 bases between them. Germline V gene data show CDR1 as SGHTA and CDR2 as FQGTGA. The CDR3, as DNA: TGTGCCAGCAGCTTCGGTCAAGCCTACGAGCAGTACTTC. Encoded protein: CASSFGQAYEQYF.

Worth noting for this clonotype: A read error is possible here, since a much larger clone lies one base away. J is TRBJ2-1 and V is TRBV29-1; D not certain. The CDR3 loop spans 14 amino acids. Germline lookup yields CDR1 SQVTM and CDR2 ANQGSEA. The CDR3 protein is CSVEAGKSYNEQLF. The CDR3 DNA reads TGCAGCGTTGAGGCTGGTAAATCCTACAATGAGCAGCTCTTC.

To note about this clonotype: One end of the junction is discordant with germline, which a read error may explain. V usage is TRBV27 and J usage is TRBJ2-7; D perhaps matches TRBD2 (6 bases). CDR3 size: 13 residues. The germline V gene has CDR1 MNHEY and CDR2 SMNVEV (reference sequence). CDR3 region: CASSLGLSSEQYF. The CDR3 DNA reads TGTGCCAGCAGTTTGGGACTCTCCTCCGAGCAGTACTTC.